The sequence of this TCR beta chain was determined in a study of cytomegalovirus exposure and HLA in healthy donors. The CDR3 is made up of 14 amino acids. Germline-derived CDR1 and CDR2 are SGHRS and YFSETQ. V shed 4 bases, J shed 5 bases, and the junction held 7 bases outside the gene matches. This clone was recorded a few times. PCR employed 60 Vbeta and 13 Jbeta primers. TCRdb's table, derived via immunoSEQ multiplex PCR, lists solely in-frame clones and lacks some. The sample records around 150,000 clones, around 72% being singletons. The chain is built from TRBV5-1 and TRBJ1-2; 8 bases align to TRBD1. Sequenced input: PBMCs. The clonotype originates from a man aged 35-49 years in good health and CMV-seronegative. CDR3 protein: CASSRAQGAYGYTF. The CDR3 region has the DNA TGCGCCAGCAGCAGAGCCCAGGGGGCATATGGCTACACCTTC.